This T cell receptor (beta chain) was captured in a study of cytomegalovirus exposure and HLA in healthy donors. In the PCR, 60 Vbeta and 13 Jbeta primers were used. Generated by immunoSEQ multiplex PCR, the TCRdb table keeps only in-frame clones and is missing some. This sample has under 200,000 clones, with just under 80% found just once. Germline CDR1 reads SGHAT; CDR2 reads FQNNGV. J lost 10 bases, V lost 4 bases, and 9 bases had no gene match. CDR3 length: 13 amino acids. The sequenced sample was PBMCs. This receptor was taken from a woman aged 45-65 years in good health and CMV-seronegative. V usage is TRBV11-2 and J usage is TRBJ1-2; TRBD1 matches at 7 bases. As DNA, the CDR3 is TGTGCCAGCAGCTCCTCTTCGACAGGGTCCTACACCTTC. Translating gives CASSSSSTGSYTF.